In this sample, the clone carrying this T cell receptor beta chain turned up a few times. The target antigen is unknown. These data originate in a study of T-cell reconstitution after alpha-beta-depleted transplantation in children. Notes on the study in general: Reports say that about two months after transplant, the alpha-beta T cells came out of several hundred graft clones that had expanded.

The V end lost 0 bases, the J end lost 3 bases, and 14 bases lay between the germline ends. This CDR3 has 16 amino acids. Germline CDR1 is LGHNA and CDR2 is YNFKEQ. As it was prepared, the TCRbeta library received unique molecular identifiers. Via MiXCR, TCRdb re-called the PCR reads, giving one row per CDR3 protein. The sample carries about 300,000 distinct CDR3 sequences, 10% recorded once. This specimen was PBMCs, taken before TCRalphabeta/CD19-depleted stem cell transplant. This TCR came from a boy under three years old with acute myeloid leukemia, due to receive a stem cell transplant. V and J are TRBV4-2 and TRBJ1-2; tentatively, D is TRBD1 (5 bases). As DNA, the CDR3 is TGTGCCAGCAGCCAAGACGCACGGGGGTTGGACTATGGCTACACCTTC. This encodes CASSQDARGLDYGYTF.